These T cell receptor beta chains were read from a single sample in a study of identical twins. TCRdb called the 5' RACE reads again in MiXCR, with one record for every CDR3 protein. The sample includes under 250,000 distinct CDR3 sequences, 10% to 15% of them seen just once. The same specimen was also included in a second study, on yellow fever vaccine responses in identical twins.

The specimen was memory (CD45RO+) T cells sorted from blood. The origin of the receptors is a woman aged 18 to 35 in good health. Both conserved end residues are part of each CDR3. A D gene is named only where the DNA matches it firmly. Clone size, where shown, is once, few, many, or a class for clones that have expanded.

D	V	size	J	DNA	CDR3
-	TRBV6-5	-	TRBJ2-2	TGTGCCAGCAGTTACGAGATCGGGCAGGTCCCCACCGGGGAGCTGTTTTTT	CASSYEIGQVPTGELFF
TRBD2	TRBV10-3	-	TRBJ2-7	TGTGCCATCAGTGACCCGGCGACTAGCGGGAGTGAGGAGCAGTACTTC	CAISDPATSGSEEQYF
TRBD1	TRBV27	many	TRBJ2-5	TGTGCCAGCAGTTGGGACAGCTTTCAAGAGACCCAGTACTTC	CASSWDSFQETQYF
TRBD1	TRBV6-2/TRBV6-3	many	TRBJ2-7	TGTCAAAACACCGGGACAGTCTCCTACGAGCAGTACTTC	CQNTGTVSYEQYF
-	TRBV5-5	-	TRBJ2-1	TGTGCCAGCAGCTTGGGGTGGGGCGATGAGCAGTTCTTC	CASSLGWGDEQFF
TRBD1	TRBV5-1	many	TRBJ2-2	TGCGCCAGCAGCTTGAATGATCGGACAGGGACGAACACCGGGGAGCTGTTTTTT	CASSLNDRTGTNTGELFF
-	TRBV30	-	TRBJ2-7	TGTGCCTGGAGCCTCGGTTCCTACGAGCAGTACTTC	CAWSLGSYEQYF
TRBD2	TRBV7-8	few	TRBJ2-1	TGTGCCAGCAGCAACCCCGGGACTAGCGGGAGGAGGAGTGAGCAGTTCTTC	CASSNPGTSGRRSEQFF
-	TRBV20-1	-	TRBJ1-5	TGCAGTGCACGGTGGGGGGGCGTCGATCAGCCCCAGCATTTT	CSARWGGVDQPQHF
-	TRBV19	many	TRBJ2-5	TGTGCCAGTGGGGGGCCTAAGACCCAGTACTTC	CASGGPKTQYF
TRBD2	TRBV6-1	-	TRBJ2-7	TGTGCCAGCAGTGCCGGGACTAGCGGGGCCAACTACGAGCAGTACTTC	CASSAGTSGANYEQYF
-	TRBV4-3	few	TRBJ2-1	TGCGCCAGCAGCCAAGACGGGGCAGGGGTCAATGAGCAGTTCTTC	CASSQDGAGVNEQFF
-	TRBV7-7	-	TRBJ2-1	TGTGCTAGCAGCGCTAGGGGAGGGGGCGAGGGTGAGCAGTTCTTC	CASSARGGGEGEQFF
-	TRBV5-1	few	TRBJ2-3	TGCGCCAGCAGCTTGGAGGTAACAGATACGCAGTATTTT	CASSLEVTDTQYF
-	TRBV6-1	once	TRBJ2-1	TGTGCCAGCAAGCGGCGCAGGAACAATGAGCAGTTCTTC	CASKRRRNNEQFF
-	TRBV11-2	few	TRBJ2-7	TGTGCCAGCAGAGCTGACCCCCTTAGCTCCTACGAGCAGTACTTC	CASRADPLSSYEQYF
-	TRBV7-8	-	TRBJ2-5	TGTGCCAGCAGCTGGGGACGCGGGGAAGAGACCCAGTACTTC	CASSWGRGEETQYF
TRBD1	TRBV24-1	few	TRBJ2-6	TGTGCCACCAGTGATTTTAGGCGACAGGGGACGGTTGGGGCCAACGTCCTGACTTTC	CATSDFRRQGTVGANVLTF
-	TRBV5-1	many	TRBJ2-7	TGCGCCAGCAGCTTGGGGACCCACGAGCAGTACTTC	CASSLGTHEQYF
TRBD2	TRBV28	-	TRBJ2-1	TGTGCCAGCAGTCGGAACGCCGGGACTAGCGGGATGAATGAGCAGTTCTTC	CASSRNAGTSGMNEQFF
TRBD2	TRBV20-1	few	TRBJ2-7	TGCAGTGCTAGCGCGACTAGCGGGGGAAACTACGAGCAGTACTTC	CSASATSGGNYEQYF
TRBD2	TRBV12-3/TRBV12-4	-	TRBJ2-3	TGTGCCAGCAGACTCGGGGGGGCAGCAGATACGCAGTATTTT	CASRLGGAADTQYF
TRBD2	TRBV7-2	-	TRBJ2-4	TGTGCCAGCAGCCCAGCTAGCGGCAAAAACATTCAGTACTTC	CASSPASGKNIQYF
TRBD2	TRBV5-1	-	TRBJ2-1	TGCGCCAGCAGCTTGTTGGCTAGCGGTAACAATGAGCAGTTCTTC	CASSLLASGNNEQFF
-	TRBV28	few	TRBJ2-3	TGTGCCAGCAGTTTAGGGGCTGGCACGCAGTATTTT	CASSLGAGTQYF
-	TRBV15	few	TRBJ2-7	TGTGCCACCAGCCGGGGATTATCTGCCCTCTACGAGCAGTACTTC	CATSRGLSALYEQYF
TRBD1	TRBV12-3/TRBV12-4	many	TRBJ2-7	TGTGCCAGCAGTTTAGGGGGGACAGGGGGCTACGAGCAGTACTTC	CASSLGGTGGYEQYF
-	TRBV7-2	-	TRBJ2-1	TGTGCCAGCAGCCCTACACGACAGCCTAACAATGAGCAGTTCTTC	CASSPTRQPNNEQFF
-	TRBV6-1	-	TRBJ2-2	TGTGCCAGCAAGGGGCCTTCGAACACCGGGGAGCTGTTTTTT	CASKGPSNTGELFF
-	TRBV6-5	few	TRBJ2-2	TGTGCCAGCAGTTACCGACGCGTTAGGGCCGGGGAGCTGTTTTTT	CASSYRRVRAGELFF
-	TRBV7-9	few	TRBJ2-5	TGTGCCAGCAGCTTATTAATAGAGACCCAGTACTTC	CASSLLIETQYF
-	TRBV25-1	-	TRBJ2-5	TGTGCCAGCGTGAAAGGGGGAGCAGAGACCCAGTACTTC	CASVKGGAETQYF
TRBD2	TRBV2	-	TRBJ2-1	TGTGCCAGCAGGGCCGGGACTAGCTCTCGGAATGAGCAGTTCTTC	CASRAGTSSRNEQFF
-	TRBV20-1	-	TRBJ2-6	TGCAGTGGGGTATCCTCTGGGGCCAACGTCCTGACTTTC	CSGVSSGANVLTF
TRBD1	TRBV6-2/TRBV6-3	many	TRBJ1-5	TGTGCCAGCAGTTACCCCGGGACAGGCAATCAGCCCCAGCATTTT	CASSYPGTGNQPQHF
TRBD1	TRBV7-6	few	TRBJ2-7	TGTGCCAGCAGCTTAGGGACCCAGGGGGCTCAGCAGTACTTC	CASSLGTQGAQQYF
-	TRBV23-1	-	TRBJ1-6	TGCGCCAGCAGTCTTTTTTTCGACGAGGATAATTCACCCCTCCACTTT	CASSLFFDEDNSPLHF
TRBD2	TRBV6-1	few	TRBJ2-3	TGTGCCAGCAACCGGGCGGGGGGCCTTTCGATGCAGTATTTT	CASNRAGGLSMQYF
TRBD2	TRBV20-1	-	TRBJ2-1	TGCAGTGCTAGAGATCTCTTAGGGAGGGCGATGTTGTATGAGCAGTTCTTC	CSARDLLGRAMLYEQFF
TRBD2	TRBV4-2	-	TRBJ2-3	TGTGCCAGCAGCCAAGAGGTTGGGGGGGGAAGCACAGATACGCAGTATTTT	CASSQEVGGGSTDTQYF